This T cell receptor beta chain originates from a study of blood T cells in healthy people across ages. The use of a sample-barcoded 5' primer and a J-beta primer mix characterized a second PCR of roughly 7 to 11 cycles. One entry per CDR3 protein results from TCRdb running MiXCR on the 5' RACE reads. Here the sample spans approximately 850,000 distinct CDR3 sequences, 58% being singletons. CDR3 length: 18 amino acids. V was cut by 2 bases and J by 0 bases, with 20 bases left in between. Looked up from germline, CDR1 is MNHEY and CDR2 is SVGAGI. The sequence came from a man aged 25 to 40 in good health. The chain employs TRBV6-5 and TRBJ2-7; D is perhaps TRBD1 (5 bases). The sample consisted of blood. In nucleotides, the CDR3 is TGTGCCAGCAGTTACGGGGCCCAGGGTAGGAGCGTCTCCTACGAGCAGTACTTC. Its translation: CASSYGAQGRSVSYEQYF.